Each of the 10 T cell receptor beta chains below was sequenced from the same sample in a study of CD8 T cells in ankylosing spondylitis. TCRdb processed the 5' RACE reads anew with MiXCR; each CDR3 protein has one entry. This table holds approximately 220,000 distinct CDR3 sequences, roughly 10% found once. The sequenced sample consisted of blood, either unsorted or a sorted T cell fraction (not recorded which). These receptors were taken from a male donor with ankylosing spondylitis or in good health (not recorded which).

For this clonotype: The junction and the germline gene differ at one end; a read error may be behind it. The V gene is TRBV18, the J gene TRBJ1-4; D uncertain. Per germline, CDR1 KGHSH and CDR2 LQKENI. The CDR3 length is 14 residues. CDR3 in amino acids: CASSPFGGDEKLLF. The CDR3 bases are TGTGCCAGCTCACCATTTGGCGGGGATGAAAAACTGCTTTTT.

In this sample, this clonotype turned up many times. The chain uses TRBV12-3 or TRBV12-4 and TRBJ2-5; D might be TRBD2 (7 bases). This CDR3 contains 14 residues. V dropped 1 base and J dropped 5 bases, with 11 bases sitting between them. Written as DNA, the CDR3 is TGTGCCAGCAGTTTAGTGGGGGGGCTTGAGACCCAGTACTTC. Translation: CASSLVGGLETQYF.

This clonotype came up a few times. The V gene is TRBV7-2, the J gene TRBJ2-3, with D unresolved. The V gene lost 5 bases and the J gene lost 0 bases, with 12 bases spanning the gap. There are 15 residues in the CDR3. Germline values: CDR1 SGHTA, CDR2 FQGNSA. CDR3 bases: TGTGCCAGCAGCCTAATGGTCAAAAGCACAGATACGCAGTATTTT. It translates to CASSLMVKSTDTQYF.

This sequence joins TRBV12-3 or TRBV12-4 and TRBJ2-2; 8 bases align to TRBD1. V shed 7 bases and J 4 bases; nucleotides not matched to a gene: 8. This CDR3 is 15 amino acids long. The CDR3 region is CASTGGTGPTGELFF. DNA of the CDR3: TGTGCCAGCACAGGGGGGACAGGACCCACCGGGGAGCTGTTTTTT.

This clonotype was seen repeatedly, ten times or more. V usage is TRBV11-1 and J usage is TRBJ2-1, with 8 bases matching TRBD1. Germline-derived CDR1 and CDR2 are SGHAT and FQDESV (reference sequence). The CDR3 sequence is 16 residues long. The V and J ends lost 5 bases and 4 bases, in that order; junction bases with no gene match: 10. The CDR3 protein is CASSPETGEDYNEQFF. The CDR3, as DNA: TGTGCCAGCAGCCCGGAGACAGGGGAGGATTACAATGAGCAGTTCTTC.

This clonotype was counted at least ten times. The rearrangement links TRBV7-8 to TRBJ2-3; TRBD2 matches 11 bases. Germline CDR1 SGHVS, CDR2 FQNEAQ. The CDR3 runs 17 residues. With 5 bases clipped from V and 1 base from J, the junction kept 8 bases outside the gene matches. The CDR3 DNA is TGTGCCAGCAGCACCCAAATAGCGGGGGGGGGCACAGATACGCAGTATTTT. Its protein is CASSTQIAGGGTDTQYF. The complete variable domain, with remaining parts taken from reference TRBV7-8 and TRBJ2-3, reads GAGVSQSPRYKVAKRGQDVALRCDPISGHVSLFWYQQALGQGPEFLTYFQNEAQLDKSGLPSDRFFAERPEGSVSTLKIQRTQQEDSAVYLCASSTQIAGGGTDTQYFGPGTRLTVL.

This clonotype was seen repeatedly, ten times or more. This chain uses TRBV12-3 or TRBV12-4 with TRBJ1-1; no clear D gene. This CDR3 is built from 12 residues. The V end was cut by 5 bases, the J end by 6 bases, with 10 bases between. As DNA, the CDR3 is TGTGCCAGCAGTCCAGGCGACCCTGAAGCTTTCTTT. Protein sequence: CASSPGDPEAFF.

This clonotype has at least ten counts. This chain joins TRBV6-1 and TRBJ1-5, with a tentative D call TRBD1 (5 bases). The CDR3 runs 14 residues. V was clipped by 9 bases and J by 1 base, with 13 bases between them. Germline loops: CDR1 MNHNS, CDR2 SASEGT. CDR3 sequence (DNA): TGTGCCAGTTCACAGGTCATGAGCAATCAGCCCCAGCATTTT. Its protein product is CASSQVMSNQPQHF.

Ten or more counts support this clonotype. The chain carries TRBV27 and TRBJ2-3; D remains ambiguous. Germline loops: CDR1 MNHEY, CDR2 SMNVEV (reference sequence). Trimming took off 0 bases at V and 4 bases at J, with 8 bases between the two ends. The CDR3 has 14 amino acids. The CDR3 bases are TGTGCCAGCAGTTTATCACTCGGCCCAGATACGCAGTATTTT. This gives the protein CASSLSLGPDTQYF.

The table lists this clonotype with many counts. This chain uses TRBV20-1 with TRBJ2-2, with 10 bases lining up with TRBD1. The CDR3 is made up of 16 amino acids. With 6 bases clipped from V and 8 bases from J, the junction kept 15 bases outside the gene matches. CDR1 is DFQATT and CDR2 is SNEGSKA in the germline V gene (reference sequence). The CDR3 region is CSAAPIPGQGRGELFF. As DNA, the CDR3 is TGCAGTGCCGCACCCATTCCGGGACAGGGGAGGGGGGAGCTGTTTTTT.